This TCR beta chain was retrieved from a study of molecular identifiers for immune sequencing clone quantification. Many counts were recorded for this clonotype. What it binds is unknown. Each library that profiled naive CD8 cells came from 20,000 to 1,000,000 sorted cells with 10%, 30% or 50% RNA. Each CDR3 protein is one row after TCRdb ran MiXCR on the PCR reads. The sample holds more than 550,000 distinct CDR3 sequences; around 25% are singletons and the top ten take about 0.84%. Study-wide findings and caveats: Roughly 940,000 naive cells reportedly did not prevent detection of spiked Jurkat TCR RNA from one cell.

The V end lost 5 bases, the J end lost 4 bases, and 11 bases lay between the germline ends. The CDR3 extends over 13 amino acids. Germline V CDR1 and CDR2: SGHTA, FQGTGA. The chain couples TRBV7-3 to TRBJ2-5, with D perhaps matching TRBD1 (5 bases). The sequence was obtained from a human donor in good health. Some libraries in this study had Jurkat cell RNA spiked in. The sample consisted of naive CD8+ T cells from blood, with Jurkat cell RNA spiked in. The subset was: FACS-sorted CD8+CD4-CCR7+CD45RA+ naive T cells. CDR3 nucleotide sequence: TGTGCCAGCAGCCTATGGGGCGGAGAGACCCAGTACTTC. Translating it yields CASSLWGGETQYF.